Each of the 18 T cell receptor beta chains below was sequenced from the same sample in a study of blood T cell repertoires in COVID-19. Generated by immunoSEQ multiplex PCR, the TCRdb table keeps only in-frame clones and is missing some. The sample lists about 150,000 clones, roughly four fifths seen once, with approximately 3.7% in the top ten. Material: peripheral blood. These receptors all stem from a woman older than 75 with acute or convalescent COVID-19.

The rearrangement links TRBV5-1 to TRBJ2-3, with TRBD2 matching over 11 bases. Germline V CDR1 and CDR2: SGHRS, YFSETQ. The CDR3 loop spans 16 amino acids. V was pared by 0 bases and J by 0 bases, with 0 bases of the junction left unmatched. This CDR3 reads CASSLGLAGSTDTQYF. CDR3 in DNA: TGCGCCAGCAGCTTGGGACTAGCGGGAAGCACAGATACGCAGTATTTT.

V and J are TRBV19 and TRBJ1-3; D might be TRBD1 (5 bases). Trimming removed 5 bases from V and 4 bases from J, with 18 bases in between. The V gene's germline CDR1 is LNHDA and CDR2 SQIVND (reference sequence). The CDR3 contains 16 residues. The CDR3 protein is CASSPRSGRAGNTIYF. As DNA, the CDR3 is TGTGCCAGTAGTCCACGCTCAGGGAGGGCGGGAAACACCATATATTTT.

The V and J genes are TRBV9 and TRBJ2-6, with 9 nucleotides matching TRBD2. This CDR3 contains 15 residues. Germline V gene sequence: CDR1 SGDLS, CDR2 YYNGEE. J gave up 7 bases and V 2 bases, and 4 bases lay outside the gene matches. The CDR3 is CASSVGGTSANVLTF. The CDR3 coding sequence is TGTGCCAGCAGCGTGGGCGGGACTAGCGCCAACGTCCTGACTTTC.

V gene TRBV19 combines with J gene TRBJ2-4; D perhaps matches TRBD2 (5 bases). CDR1 and CDR2 from the germline V gene are LNHDA and SQIVND (reference sequence). CDR3 size: 15 residues. Trimming took off 5 bases at V and 5 bases at J, with 16 bases between the two ends. CDR3 coding DNA: TGTGCCAGTAGTGCCAGCGGATTTGGGGAAAACATTCAGTACTTC. Translating gives CASSASGFGENIQYF.

The chain recombines TRBV3-1 (or the pseudogene TRBV3-2) with TRBJ1-5, with TRBD1 as a possible D gene (6 bases). The CDR3 length is 14 residues. Germline CDR1 LGHDT, CDR2 YNNKEL (reference sequence). V lost 4 bases and J 3 bases, leaving 10 bases between the germline ends. The CDR3, as DNA: TGTGCCAGCAGCCCTGGACAGTTCAATCAGCCCCAGCATTTT. This translates into CASSPGQFNQPQHF.

This clone is judged medium-sized. The chain carries TRBV19 and TRBJ1-3; 9 positions agree with TRBD1. Germline V gene data show CDR1 as LNHDA and CDR2 as SQIVND (reference sequence). V was clipped by 7 bases and J by 1 base; unmatched bases: 5. The CDR3 is made up of 15 amino acids. This CDR3 is CASTRDRDSGNTIYF. CDR3 DNA sequence: TGTGCCAGTACCCGGGACAGGGATTCTGGAAACACCATATATTTT.

V and J are TRBV19 and TRBJ2-3, with D perhaps TRBD2 (5 bases). The CDR3 extends over 11 amino acids. Germline lookup yields CDR1 LNHDA and CDR2 SQIVND (reference sequence). V was pared by 3 bases and J by 10 bases, with 8 bases between. The CDR3 region is CASSMRAAQYF. The CDR3 DNA follows: TGTGCCAGTAGTATGCGGGCAGCGCAGTATTTT.

A single count supports this clone. The CDR3 sequence is CASSLKGGSPLHF. As DNA, the CDR3 is TGTGCCAGCAGCTTAAAGGGAGGCTCACCCCTCCACTTT. The genes are TRBV7-3 and TRBJ1-6; D is unresolved. Trimming took 1 base from V and 10 from J, leaving 8 bases between them. Germline CDR1 SGHTA, CDR2 FQGTGA. This CDR3 spans 13 amino acids.

This clone has only one observation. DNA for the CDR3: TGTGCCAGCAGCCGGACAGGGCAAGAGACCCAGTACTTC. Translating gives CASSRTGQETQYF. The chain couples TRBV5-6 to TRBJ2-5; 8 bases are a match to TRBD1. Germline V gene sequence: CDR1 SGHDT, CDR2 YYEEEE. With V trimmed by 4 bases and J by 2 bases, 1 base remained unmatched. The CDR3 covers 13 residues.

The chain links TRBV14 to TRBJ1-6; possible D gene TRBD1, 6 bases. V was pared by 4 bases and J by 5 bases, with 12 bases between. The CDR3 contains 15 residues. In germline, CDR1 is SGHDN, CDR2 FVKESK. The CDR3 spells CASSPGAGDNSPLHF. The CDR3 DNA reads as TGTGCCAGCAGCCCCGGGGCAGGGGATAATTCACCCCTCCACTTT.

This chain uses TRBV3-1 (or the pseudogene TRBV3-2) with TRBJ1-2; TRBD1 matches at 11 bases. The germline CDR1 and CDR2 sequences are LGHDT and YNNKEL (reference sequence). There are 14 residues in the CDR3. The V gene end was trimmed by 4 bases and the J gene end by 7 bases; junction bases not matched to a gene: 5. The CDR3 reads CASSPRTGGGGYTF. CDR3 bases: TGTGCCAGCAGCCCTCGGACAGGGGGCGGTGGCTACACCTTC.

This chain joins TRBV20-1 and TRBJ1-1; no clear D gene. CDR3 length: 11 residues. CDR1 and CDR2 (germline): DFQATT, SNEGSKA (reference sequence). The V end lost 6 bases, the J end lost 10 bases, and 15 bases lay between the germline ends. CDR3 bases: TGCAGTGCCACCTCAGCGAGGAGAGCTTTCTTT. Amino acids: CSATSARRAFF.

This chain links TRBV10-1 with TRBJ2-3, with a tentative D call TRBD2 (6 bases). This CDR3 has 12 amino acids. The ends were cut back, 7 bases at V and 6 bases at J, with 11 bases in the middle. Germline CDR1 is WNHNN and CDR2 is SYGVQD (reference sequence). The CDR3 sequence: CASKGGSDTQYF. The DNA of the CDR3 is TGCGCCAGCAAAGGAGGGTCCGATACGCAGTATTTT.

The chain has TRBV5-5 and TRBJ2-5, with D possibly being TRBD2 (5 bases). The V end was cut by 6 bases, the J end by 3 bases, with 15 bases between. The CDR3 totals 14 residues. CDR1 is SGHKS and CDR2 is YYEKEE in the germline V gene (reference sequence). The CDR3 spells CASTGVAAKETQYF. The CDR3 DNA follows: TGTGCCAGCACCGGGGTGGCGGCCAAAGAGACCCAGTACTTC.

This chain uses TRBV24-1 with TRBJ2-3; D is undetermined. Germline V gene sequence: CDR1 KGHDR, CDR2 SFDVKD. V lost 7 bases to trimming and J lost 3 bases, with 10 bases between them. The length of the CDR3 is 13 residues. This CDR3 reads CATRSGATDTQYF. CDR3 DNA: TGTGCCACCAGATCCGGAGCGACAGATACGCAGTATTTT.

The chain is built from TRBV6-2 or TRBV6-3 and TRBJ1-4; D remains ambiguous. Trimming took 3 bases from V and 8 from J, leaving 19 bases between them. Germline V CDR1 and CDR2: MNHEY, SVGEGT. This CDR3 comprises 16 residues. The CDR3 bases are TGTGCCAGCAGTTATGGTGACCCGGGAGACGACGAAAAACTGTTTTTT. It is translated as CASSYGDPGDDEKLFF.

V is TRBV27 and J is TRBJ2-7; weak D call: TRBD1 (6 bases). V was cut by 3 bases and J by 0 bases, with 9 bases left in between. CDR1 MNHEY and CDR2 SMNVEV come from the germline V gene (reference sequence). CDR3 size: 14 residues. The CDR3 bases are TGTGCCAGCAGTTTTCAAGGGGGCTCCTACGAGCAGTACTTC. Protein sequence: CASSFQGGSYEQYF.

This chain uses TRBV18 with TRBJ1-5, with a weak D call TRBD1 (5 bases). The CDR3 consists of 15 residues. Germline V CDR1 and CDR2: KGHSH, LQKENI. Trimming pared 10 bases from V and 4 bases from J, leaving 20 bases between. In DNA form, the CDR3 reads TGTGCCACTAGAACCAGTGGAGGGGAGAATCAGCCCCAGCATTTT. As protein: CATRTSGGENQPQHF.